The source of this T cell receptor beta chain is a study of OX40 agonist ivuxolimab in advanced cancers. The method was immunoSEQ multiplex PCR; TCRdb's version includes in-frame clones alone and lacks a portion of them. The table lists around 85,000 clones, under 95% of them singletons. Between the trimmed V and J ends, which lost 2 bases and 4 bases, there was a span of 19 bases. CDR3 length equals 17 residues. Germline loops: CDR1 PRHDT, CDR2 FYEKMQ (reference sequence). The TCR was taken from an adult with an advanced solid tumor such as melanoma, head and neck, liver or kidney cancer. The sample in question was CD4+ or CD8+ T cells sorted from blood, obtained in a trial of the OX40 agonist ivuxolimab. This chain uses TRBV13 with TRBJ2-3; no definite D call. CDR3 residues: CASSLRASARIADTQYF. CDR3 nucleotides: TGTGCCAGCAGCTTACGGGCCTCCGCGAGGATAGCAGATACGCAGTATTTT. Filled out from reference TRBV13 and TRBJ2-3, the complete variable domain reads AAGVIQSPRHLIKEKRETATLKCYPIPRHDTVYWYQQGPGQDPQFLISFYEKMQSDKGSIPDRFSAQQFSDYHSELNMSSLELGDSALYFCASSLRASARIADTQYFGPGTRLTVL.